This entry lists 30 T cell receptor beta chains sequenced from one sample in a study of blood T cell repertoires in COVID-19. Clones were read by immunoSEQ multiplex PCR, and TCRdb kept only the in-frame ones, dropping some. The top ten clones hold around 5% of a sample with roughly 130,000 clones, around 79% of them seen once. Sequencing was carried out using peripheral blood. The receptors were gathered from a woman aged 65 to 85 with COVID-19, enrolled during active disease.

This clone showed up just a few times. The chain recombines TRBV29-1 with TRBJ1-5; 7 positions agree with TRBD1. CDR1 is SQVTM, CDR2 ANQGSEA, per germline. Germline trimming cut 0 bases from V and 7 bases from J; bases unmatched to any gene: 3. This CDR3 region has 13 residues. In DNA form, the CDR3 reads TGCAGCGTTGAAGAGGCAGGGGGGCAGCCCCAGCATTTT. This gives the protein CSVEEAGGQPQHF.

The genes are TRBV3-1 (or the pseudogene TRBV3-2) and TRBJ1-6, with a tentative D call TRBD1 (5 bases). This CDR3 has 15 amino acids. Trimming took off 4 bases at V and 6 bases at J, with 13 bases between the two ends. Germline CDR1 and CDR2: LGHDT and YNNKEL (reference sequence). The CDR3 DNA is TGTGCCAGCAGCCCCATGGGGCAGGGTAATTCACCCCTCCACTTT. Residues: CASSPMGQGNSPLHF.

The chain combines TRBV19 with TRBJ2-7; TRBD1 agrees at 7 bases. The length of the CDR3 is 14 residues. Trimming removed 4 bases from V and 6 bases from J; junction bases left unmatched: 9. Germline lookup yields CDR1 LNHDA and CDR2 SQIVND (reference sequence). In DNA, the CDR3 is TGTGCCAGTAGTACTTTACAGGGGTCAGGCGAGCAGTACTTC. This gives the protein CASSTLQGSGEQYF.

The chain has TRBV20-1 and TRBJ1-2; 10 nucleotides align to TRBD1. Per germline, CDR1 DFQATT and CDR2 SNEGSKA (reference sequence). The CDR3 extends over 14 amino acids. V trimming: 3 bases; J trimming: 6 bases; junction bases outside the gene matches: 7. CDR3 bases: TGCAGTGCTAGTGGGACAGGGGAAGGGGATGGCTACACCTTC. Translation: CSASGTGEGDGYTF.

V is TRBV9 and J is TRBJ1-5, with TRBD1 matching over 10 bases. Germline values: CDR1 SGDLS, CDR2 YYNGEE. V gave up 3 bases and J gave up 8 bases; unmatched junction bases: 5. This CDR3 comprises 14 residues. DNA for the CDR3: TGTGCCAGCAGCGGGACAGGGGGAGGAGAGCCCCAGCATTTT. It codes for CASSGTGGGEPQHF.

The chain recombines TRBV7-2 with TRBJ1-4; D gene unclear. Germline loops: CDR1 SGHTA, CDR2 FQGNSA. CDR3 length: 12 amino acids. The ends were cut back, 5 bases at V and 11 bases at J, with 12 bases in the middle. CDR3 loop: CASSPSGSKLFF. The CDR3 DNA reads as TGTGCCAGCAGCCCCTCAGGAAGTAAACTGTTTTTT.

The chain combines TRBV18 with TRBJ1-1; no firm D call. The CDR3 covers 15 residues. CDR1 and CDR2 (germline): KGHSH, LQKENI. The V end lost 0 bases, the J end lost 3 bases, and 11 bases lay between the germline ends. The CDR3 DNA is TGTGCCAGCTCACCACCGGCAGGCGCGCACACTGAAGCTTTCTTT. Its translation is CASSPPAGAHTEAFF.

A single count supports this clone. The chain joins TRBV4-2 to TRBJ2-7; 9 positions match TRBD2. CDR3 size: 16 residues. J was trimmed by 0 bases and V by 0 bases; bases with no gene match: 3. CDR1 is LGHNA, CDR2 YNFKEQ, per germline. The CDR3 bases are TGTGCCAGCAGCCAAGATTATAGCGGGGGCTCCTACGAGCAGTACTTC. As protein: CASSQDYSGGSYEQYF.

The chain has TRBV9 and TRBJ2-1; 9 nucleotides align to TRBD2. CDR3 size: 16 residues. V shed 3 bases and J 7 bases; nucleotides not matched to a gene: 11. Per the germline V gene, CDR1 is SGDLS and CDR2 is YYNGEE. The CDR3 DNA reads as TGTGCCAGCAGCGCCGGAGGAGGGACTAGCTTGAATGAGCAGTTCTTC. Its protein is CASSAGGGTSLNEQFF.

V gene TRBV3-1 (or the pseudogene TRBV3-2) combines with J gene TRBJ1-1; possible D gene TRBD1, 5 bases. The germline V and J ends were trimmed by 6 bases and 3 bases, with 11 bases remaining between them. Looked up from germline, CDR1 is LGHDT and CDR2 is YNNKEL (reference sequence). The CDR3 totals 13 residues. Here the CDR3 reads CASSYGGDTEAFF. Written as DNA, the CDR3 is TGTGCCAGCAGTTACGGGGGGGACACTGAAGCTTTCTTT.

This clone came up a few times. V and J are TRBV3-1 (or the pseudogene TRBV3-2) and TRBJ1-6; 7 bases map to TRBD1. Germline-derived CDR1 and CDR2 are LGHDT and YNNKEL (reference sequence). The CDR3 contains 14 residues. V shed 3 bases and J 9 bases; nucleotides not matched to a gene: 5. This chain's CDR3 is CASSQGNRGSPLHF. Written as DNA, the CDR3 is TGTGCCAGCAGCCAGGGAAACAGGGGTTCACCCCTCCACTTT.

The V call is TRBV2, the J call TRBJ1-6, with D unresolved. Per the germline V gene, CDR1 is SNHLY and CDR2 is FYNNEI. The CDR3 is 15 amino acids. Trimming took 7 bases from V and 0 from J, leaving 10 bases between them. In DNA, the CDR3 is TGTGCCAGCATGTTGACAAGCTCCTATAATTCACCCCTCCACTTT. This codes for CASMLTSSYNSPLHF.

The chain is built from TRBV6-1 and TRBJ2-7; possible D gene TRBD2, 6 bases. Trimming cost V 3 bases and J 6 bases, with 6 bases left between them. Germline CDR1 reads MNHNS; CDR2 reads SASEGT. The CDR3 is 11 amino acids. CDR3 coding DNA: TGTGCCAGCAGTGAGGGGGGCGAGCAGTACTTC. Protein sequence: CASSEGGEQYF.

The chain carries TRBV7-2 and TRBJ1-2; TRBD1 aligns across 7 bases. CDR3 length equals 15 residues. The ends lost 3 bases at V and 3 bases at J; junction bases unmatched: 7. The germline V gene has CDR1 SGHTA and CDR2 FQGNSA. Here the CDR3 reads CASSFRQGPYYGYTF. CDR3 DNA: TGTGCCAGCAGCTTCAGACAGGGCCCCTACTATGGCTACACCTTC.

V is TRBV15 and J is TRBJ1-2; D gene uncertain. CDR1 is LNHNV and CDR2 is YYDKDF in the germline V gene (reference sequence). The CDR3 spans 15 residues. With 1 base removed from V and 4 bases from J, the gap between germline ends came to 13 bases. CDR3 residues: CATSRVPSGPYGYTF. As DNA, the CDR3 is TGTGCCACCAGCAGAGTACCTTCAGGTCCCTATGGCTACACCTTC.

This chain links TRBV7-3 with TRBJ2-1; D remains ambiguous. The CDR3 covers 13 residues. The germline V and J ends were trimmed by 0 bases and 10 bases, with 10 bases remaining between them. Germline lookup yields CDR1 SGHTA and CDR2 FQGTGA. The CDR3 loop reads CASSLTSLGEQFF. Here the CDR3 DNA reads TGTGCCAGCAGCTTAACCTCCCTAGGAGAGCAGTTCTTC.

This chain joins TRBV20-1 and TRBJ2-2, with TRBD2 matching over 10 bases. The CDR3 is made up of 15 amino acids. Germline CDR1 is DFQATT and CDR2 is SNEGSKA (reference sequence). V was pared by 3 bases and J by 7 bases, with 8 bases of the junction left unmatched. CDR3: CSASRSGGADGELFF. The CDR3 region has the DNA TGCAGTGCTAGTCGGAGCGGGGGGGCTGACGGGGAGCTGTTTTTT.

The chain recombines TRBV6-5 with TRBJ1-6, with D possibly TRBD1 on 6 matching bases. The V gene's germline CDR1 is MNHEY and CDR2 SVGAGI. This CDR3 comprises 13 residues. The V end was cut by 8 bases, the J end by 6 bases, with 11 bases between. The DNA of the CDR3 is TGTGCCAGCCGGGACAAGGGTAATTCACCCCTCCACTTT. This sequence encodes CASRDKGNSPLHF.

CDR3 sequence reads: CASSSAPRSSYNEQFF. DNA of the CDR3: TGTGCCAGCAGCTCCGCCCCGAGAAGCTCCTACAATGAGCAGTTCTTC. The rearrangement uses TRBV11-3 and TRBJ2-1; D not resolved. Trimming removed 4 bases at V and 0 bases at J, with 13 bases between. The CDR3 contains 16 residues. Germline V gives CDR1 SGHNT, CDR2 YENEEA. The entire variable domain, with the rest obtained from reference TRBV11-3 and TRBJ2-1, is as follows: EAGVVQSPRYKIIEKKQPVAFWCNPISGHNTLYWYLQNLGQGPELLIRYENEEAVDDSQLPKDRFSAERLKGVDSTLKIQPAELGDSAVYLCASSSAPRSSYNEQFFGPGTRLTVL.

The J gene is TRBJ2-2, the V gene TRBV5-8, with D tentatively TRBD2 (5 bases). Germline V CDR1 and CDR2: SGHTS, YDEGEE. The CDR3 runs to 13 residues. V was clipped by 6 bases and J by 6 bases, with 12 bases between them. The CDR3 is CASTPTRAGELFF. The CDR3 coding sequence is TGTGCCAGCACTCCTACTAGGGCCGGGGAGCTGTTTTTT.

The rearrangement uses TRBV29-1 and TRBJ2-3, with D possibly matching TRBD1 (6 bases). The CDR3 has 15 residues. V dropped 5 bases and J dropped 0 bases, with 15 bases sitting between them. Germline CDR1 and CDR2: SQVTM and ANQGSEA. CDR3 nucleotides: TGCAGCGTTACAGGGCCATCCTCTAGCACAGATACGCAGTATTTT. This codes for CSVTGPSSSTDTQYF.

This clone turned up a few times. The CDR3 region is CASQFTSNTEAFF. In nucleotides, the CDR3 is TGTGCCTCCCAGTTTACGTCCAACACTGAAGCTTTCTTT. J is TRBJ1-1 and V is TRBV12-3 or TRBV12-4; no firm D call. Trimming took off 11 bases at V and 2 bases at J, with 15 bases between the two ends. CDR3 length equals 13 residues.

The chain couples TRBV5-3 to TRBJ1-2, with 8 bases aligning to TRBD1. TRBV5-3 is known as an ORF, though its function is uncertain. The CDR3 is made up of 14 amino acids. Losses at the gene ends were 4 bases for V and 2 bases for J; bases not matched to a gene: 4. This CDR3 reads CARSLTGANYGYTF. For the CDR3, the DNA is TGTGCCAGAAGCCTGACAGGGGCGAACTATGGCTACACCTTC.

This clone was seen a single time. This sequence joins TRBV11-1 and TRBJ1-6; D not certain. This CDR3 is built from 15 residues. Germline-derived CDR1 and CDR2 are SGHAT and FQDESV (reference sequence). V was clipped by 2 bases and J by 6 bases, with 11 bases between them. DNA of the CDR3: TGTGCCAGCAGCTTATCCCCCGGGGTTAATTCACCCCTCCACTTT. Translating gives CASSLSPGVNSPLHF.

To note about this clone: Other nucleotide sequences in the sample specify the same CDR3. V and J are TRBV3-1 (or the pseudogene TRBV3-2) and TRBJ1-1; D gene ambiguous. Germline-derived CDR1 and CDR2 are LGHDT and YNNKEL (reference sequence). This CDR3 spans 14 amino acids. V was cut by 1 base and J by 2 bases, with 8 bases left in between. This CDR3 is CASSQGGGNTEAFF. The CDR3, as DNA: TGTGCCAGCAGCCAAGGAGGTGGAAACACTGAAGCTTTCTTT.

V usage is TRBV30 and J usage is TRBJ1-5; a possible D gene is TRBD1 (6 bases). The CDR3 consists of 14 residues. The V gene lost 1 base and the J gene lost 7 bases, with 14 bases spanning the gap. Germline CDR1 and CDR2: GTSNPN and SVGIG (reference sequence). CDR3 sequence (DNA): TGTGCCTGGAGTGCTACAGGGTTTGGCCAGCCCCAGCATTTT. Translating it yields CAWSATGFGQPQHF.

The V call is TRBV4-2, the J call TRBJ2-3, with 13 bases lining up with TRBD2. The CDR3 contains 17 residues. The V gene's germline CDR1 is LGHNA and CDR2 YNFKEQ. Trimming cost V 2 bases and J 4 bases; bases outside gene matches: 6. CDR3 sequence (DNA): TGTGCCAGCAGCCAACCAACTAGCGGGGGGGCATCAGATACGCAGTATTTT. Its translation is CASSQPTSGGASDTQYF.

This rearrangement joins TRBV15 to TRBJ1-6; perhaps TRBD1 as D (6 bases). The CDR3 has 18 amino acids. Germline values: CDR1 LNHNV, CDR2 YYDKDF (reference sequence). Trimming stripped 0 bases from V and 7 bases from J, with 19 bases between. CDR3 in amino acids: CATSRDGAGGSGNSPLHF. CDR3 in DNA: TGTGCCACCAGCAGAGATGGGGCGGGGGGCTCGGGGAATTCACCCCTCCACTTT.

This chain connects TRBV29-1 to TRBJ1-1; tentative D call: TRBD1 (5 bases). Germline V gives CDR1 SQVTM, CDR2 ANQGSEA. The CDR3 length is 11 residues. The ends were cut back, 5 bases at V and 5 bases at J, with 9 bases in the middle. CDR3 sequence (DNA): TGCAGCGTTCCAGGGCAAACTGAAGCTTTCTTT. Its translation: CSVPGQTEAFF.

Note on this clone: At one end the junction does not follow the germline gene, possibly because of a read error. This sequence joins TRBV5-5 and TRBJ1-2; D gene uncertain. This CDR3 contains 13 residues. Germline V gene lookup returns CDR1 SGHKS and CDR2 YYEKEE (reference sequence). CDR3 in amino acids: CASSFRTNYGDTF. For the CDR3, the DNA is TGTGCCAGCAGCTTTCGCACTAACTATGGCGACACCTTC.